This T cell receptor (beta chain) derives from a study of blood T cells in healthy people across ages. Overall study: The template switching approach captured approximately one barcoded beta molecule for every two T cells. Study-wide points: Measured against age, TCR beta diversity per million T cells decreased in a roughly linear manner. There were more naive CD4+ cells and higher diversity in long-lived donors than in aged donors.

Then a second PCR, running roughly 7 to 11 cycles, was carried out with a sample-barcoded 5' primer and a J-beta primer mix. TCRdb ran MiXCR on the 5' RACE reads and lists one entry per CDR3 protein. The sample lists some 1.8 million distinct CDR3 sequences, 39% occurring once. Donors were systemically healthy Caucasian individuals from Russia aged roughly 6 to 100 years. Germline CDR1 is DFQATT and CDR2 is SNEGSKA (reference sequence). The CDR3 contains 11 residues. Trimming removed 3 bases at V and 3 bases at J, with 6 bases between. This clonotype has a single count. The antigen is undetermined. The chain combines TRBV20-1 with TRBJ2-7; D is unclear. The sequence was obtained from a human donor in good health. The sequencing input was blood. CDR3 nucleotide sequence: TGCAGTGCTAGTGACCACTACGAGCAGTACTTC. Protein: CSASDHYEQYF.